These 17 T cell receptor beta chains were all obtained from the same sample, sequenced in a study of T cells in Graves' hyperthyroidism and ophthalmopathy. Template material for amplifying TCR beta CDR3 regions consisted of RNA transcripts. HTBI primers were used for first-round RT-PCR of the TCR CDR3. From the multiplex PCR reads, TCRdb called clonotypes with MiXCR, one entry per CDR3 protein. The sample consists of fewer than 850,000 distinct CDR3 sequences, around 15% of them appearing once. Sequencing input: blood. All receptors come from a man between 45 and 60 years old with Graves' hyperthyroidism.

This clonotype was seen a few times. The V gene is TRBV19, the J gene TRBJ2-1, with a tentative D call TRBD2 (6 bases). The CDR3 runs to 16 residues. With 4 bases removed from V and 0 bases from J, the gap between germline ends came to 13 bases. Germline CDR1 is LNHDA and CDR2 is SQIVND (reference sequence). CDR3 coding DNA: TGTGCCAGTAGTACCCCCGCGGGGAGCTCCTACAATGAGCAGTTCTTC. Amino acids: CASSTPAGSSYNEQFF.

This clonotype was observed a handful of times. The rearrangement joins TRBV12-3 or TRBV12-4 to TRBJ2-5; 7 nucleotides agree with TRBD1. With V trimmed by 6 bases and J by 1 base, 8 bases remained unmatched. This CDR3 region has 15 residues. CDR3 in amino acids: CASSSLGTVQETQYF. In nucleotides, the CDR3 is TGTGCCAGCAGCTCTCTAGGGACAGTCCAAGAGACCCAGTACTTC.

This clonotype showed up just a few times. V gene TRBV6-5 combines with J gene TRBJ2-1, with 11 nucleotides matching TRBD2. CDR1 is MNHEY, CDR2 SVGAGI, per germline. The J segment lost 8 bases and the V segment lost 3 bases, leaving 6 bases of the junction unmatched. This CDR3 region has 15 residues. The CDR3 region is CASSYLAGGLHEQFF. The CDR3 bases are TGTGCCAGCAGTTATTTAGCGGGAGGGCTACATGAGCAGTTCTTC.

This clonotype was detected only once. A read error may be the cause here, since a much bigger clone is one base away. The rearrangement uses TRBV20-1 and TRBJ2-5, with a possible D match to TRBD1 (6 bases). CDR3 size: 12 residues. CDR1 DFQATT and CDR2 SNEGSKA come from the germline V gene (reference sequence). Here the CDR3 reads CSAPDSQETEYF. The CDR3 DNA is TGCAGTGCCCCGGACAGCCAAGAGACCGAGTACTTC.

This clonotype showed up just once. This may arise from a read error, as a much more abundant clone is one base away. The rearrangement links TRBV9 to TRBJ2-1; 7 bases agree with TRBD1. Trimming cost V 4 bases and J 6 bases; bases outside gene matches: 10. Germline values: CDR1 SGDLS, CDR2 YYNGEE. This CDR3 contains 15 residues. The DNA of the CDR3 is TGTGCCAGCAGCCGAAGCTACAGGGGTTCCAATGAGCAGTTCTTC. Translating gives CASSRSYRGSNEQFF.

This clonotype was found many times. CDR3: CASSLQTGWNAFF. The CDR3 nucleotides are TGTGCCAGCAGTTTACAGACAGGGTGGAATGCTTTCTTT. V is TRBV28 and J is TRBJ1-1, with 7 positions matching TRBD1. CDR3 length: 13 amino acids. The trim removed 2 bases at V and 11 bases at J, leaving 8 bases unmatched. The germline gives CDR1 MDHEN, CDR2 SYDVKM.

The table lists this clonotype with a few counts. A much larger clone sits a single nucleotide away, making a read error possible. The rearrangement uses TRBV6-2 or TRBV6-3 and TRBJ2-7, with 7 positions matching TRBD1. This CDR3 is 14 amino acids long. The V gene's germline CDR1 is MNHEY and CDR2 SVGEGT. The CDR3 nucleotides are TGTGCCAGCAGTTCTCCGGGACAGACCTACGAGCGGTACTTC. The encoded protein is CASSSPGQTYERYF.

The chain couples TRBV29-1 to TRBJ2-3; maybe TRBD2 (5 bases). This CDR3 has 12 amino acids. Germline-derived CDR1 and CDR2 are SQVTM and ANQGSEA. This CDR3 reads CSARGEADTQYF. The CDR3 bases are TGCAGTGCCCGGGGAGAGGCAGATACGCAGTATTTT.

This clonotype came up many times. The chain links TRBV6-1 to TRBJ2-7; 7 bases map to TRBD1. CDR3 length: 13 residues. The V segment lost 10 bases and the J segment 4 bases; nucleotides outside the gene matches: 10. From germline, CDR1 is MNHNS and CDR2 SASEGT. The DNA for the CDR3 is TGTGCCATCCTCTCCGGGACAGCATACGAGCAGTACTTC. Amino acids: CAILSGTAYEQYF.

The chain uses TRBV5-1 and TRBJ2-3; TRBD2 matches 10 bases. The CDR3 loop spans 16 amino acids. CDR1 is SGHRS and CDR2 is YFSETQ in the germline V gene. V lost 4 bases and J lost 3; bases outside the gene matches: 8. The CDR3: CASSPGPAGGTDTQYF. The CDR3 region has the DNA TGCGCCAGCAGCCCGGGACCAGCGGGAGGGACAGATACGCAGTATTTT.

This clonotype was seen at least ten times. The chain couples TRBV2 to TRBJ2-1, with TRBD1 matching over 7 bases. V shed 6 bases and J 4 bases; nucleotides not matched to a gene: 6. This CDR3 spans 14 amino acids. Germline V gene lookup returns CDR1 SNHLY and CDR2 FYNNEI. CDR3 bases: TGTGCCAGCAGGGAGACAGGGTCATACAATGAGCAGTTCTTC. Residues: CASRETGSYNEQFF.

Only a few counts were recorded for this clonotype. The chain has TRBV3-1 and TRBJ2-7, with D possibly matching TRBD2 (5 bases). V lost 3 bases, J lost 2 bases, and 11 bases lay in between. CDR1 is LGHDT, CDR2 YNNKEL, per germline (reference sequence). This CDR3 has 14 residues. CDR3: CASSHLGKAYEQYF. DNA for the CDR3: TGTGCCAGCAGCCACCTCGGGAAGGCCTACGAGCAGTACTTC.

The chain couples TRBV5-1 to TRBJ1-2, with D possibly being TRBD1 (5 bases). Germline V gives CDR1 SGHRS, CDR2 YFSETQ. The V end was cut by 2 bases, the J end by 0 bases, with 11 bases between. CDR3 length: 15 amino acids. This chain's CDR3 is CASSFGSTANYGYTF. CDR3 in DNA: TGCGCCAGCAGCTTTGGGTCGACAGCTAACTATGGCTACACCTTC. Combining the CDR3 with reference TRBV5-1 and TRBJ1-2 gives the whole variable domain KAGVTQTPRYLIKTRGQQVTLSCSPISGHRSVSWYQQTPGQGLQFLFEYFSETQRNKGNFPGRFSGRQFSNSRSEMNVSTLELGDSALYLCASSFGSTANYGYTFGSGTRLTVV.

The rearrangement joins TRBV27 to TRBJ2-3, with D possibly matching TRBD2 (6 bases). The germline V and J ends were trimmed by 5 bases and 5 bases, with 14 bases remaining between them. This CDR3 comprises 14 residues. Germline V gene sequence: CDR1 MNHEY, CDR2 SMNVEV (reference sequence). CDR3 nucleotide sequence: TGTGCCAGCAGTCAAGGGAGGACGGAAGATACGCAGTATTTT. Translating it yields CASSQGRTEDTQYF.

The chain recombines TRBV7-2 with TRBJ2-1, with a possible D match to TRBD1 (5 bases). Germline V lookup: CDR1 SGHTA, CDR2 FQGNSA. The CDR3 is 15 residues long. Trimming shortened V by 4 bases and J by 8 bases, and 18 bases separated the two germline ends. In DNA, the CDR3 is TGTGCCAGCAGCTCAGGGCAGCCCGGGTCCCATGAGCAGTTCTTC. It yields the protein CASSSGQPGSHEQFF. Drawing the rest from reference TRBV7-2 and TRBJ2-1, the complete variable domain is GAGVSQSPSNKVTEKGKDVELRCDPISGHTALYWYRQSLGQGLEFLIYFQGNSAPDKSGLPSDRFSAERTGGSVSTLTIQRTQQEDSAVYLCASSSGQPGSHEQFFGPGTRLTVL.

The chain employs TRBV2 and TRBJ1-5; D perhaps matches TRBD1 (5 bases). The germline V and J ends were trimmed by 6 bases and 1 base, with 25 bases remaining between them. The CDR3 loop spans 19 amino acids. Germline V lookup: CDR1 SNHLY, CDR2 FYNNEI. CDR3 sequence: CASSIIPGRSIGSNQPQHF. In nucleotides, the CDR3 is TGTGCCAGCAGCATTATCCCAGGGCGGAGTATCGGGAGCAATCAGCCCCAGCATTTT.

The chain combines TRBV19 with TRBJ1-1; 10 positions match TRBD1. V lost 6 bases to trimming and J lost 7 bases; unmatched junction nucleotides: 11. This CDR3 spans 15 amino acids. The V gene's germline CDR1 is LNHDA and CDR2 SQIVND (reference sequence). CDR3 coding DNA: TGTGCCAGTAGGTTCGCCGGGACAGGGGCAGATGAAGCTTTCTTT. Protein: CASRFAGTGADEAFF.